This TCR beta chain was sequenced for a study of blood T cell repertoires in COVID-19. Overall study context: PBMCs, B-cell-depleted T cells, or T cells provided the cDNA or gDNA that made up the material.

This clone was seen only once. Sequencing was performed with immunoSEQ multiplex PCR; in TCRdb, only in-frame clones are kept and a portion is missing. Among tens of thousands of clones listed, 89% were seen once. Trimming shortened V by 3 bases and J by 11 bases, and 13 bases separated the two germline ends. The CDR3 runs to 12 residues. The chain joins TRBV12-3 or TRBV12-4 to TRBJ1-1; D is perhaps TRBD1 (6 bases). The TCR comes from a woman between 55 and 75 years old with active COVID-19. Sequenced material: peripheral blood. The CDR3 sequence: CASSLVGGKAFF. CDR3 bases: TGTGCCAGCAGTTTGGTAGGGGGTAAGGCTTTCTTT.